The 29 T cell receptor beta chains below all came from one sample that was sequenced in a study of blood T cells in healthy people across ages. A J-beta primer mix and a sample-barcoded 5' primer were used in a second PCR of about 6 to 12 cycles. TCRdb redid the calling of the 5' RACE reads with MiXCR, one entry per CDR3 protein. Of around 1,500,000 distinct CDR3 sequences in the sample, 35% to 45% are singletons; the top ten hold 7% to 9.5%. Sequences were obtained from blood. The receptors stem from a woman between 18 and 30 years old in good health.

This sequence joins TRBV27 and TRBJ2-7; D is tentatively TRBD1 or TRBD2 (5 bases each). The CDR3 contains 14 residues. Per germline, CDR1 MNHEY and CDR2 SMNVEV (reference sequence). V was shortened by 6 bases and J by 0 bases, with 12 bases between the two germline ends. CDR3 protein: CASRKMGRSYEQYF. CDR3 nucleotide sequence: TGTGCCAGCAGGAAAATGGGACGCTCCTACGAGCAGTACTTC.

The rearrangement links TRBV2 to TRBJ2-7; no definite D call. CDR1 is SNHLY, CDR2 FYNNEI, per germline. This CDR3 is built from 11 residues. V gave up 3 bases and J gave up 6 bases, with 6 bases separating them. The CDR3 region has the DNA TGTGCCAGCAGTGAGTGGTCCGAGCAGTACTTC. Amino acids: CASSEWSEQYF.

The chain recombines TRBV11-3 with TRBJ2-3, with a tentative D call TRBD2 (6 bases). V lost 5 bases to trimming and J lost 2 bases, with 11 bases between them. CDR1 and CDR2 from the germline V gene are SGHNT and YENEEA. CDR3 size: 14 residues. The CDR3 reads CASSHGSDTDTQYF. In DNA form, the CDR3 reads TGTGCCAGCAGCCACGGGAGCGACACAGATACGCAGTATTTT.

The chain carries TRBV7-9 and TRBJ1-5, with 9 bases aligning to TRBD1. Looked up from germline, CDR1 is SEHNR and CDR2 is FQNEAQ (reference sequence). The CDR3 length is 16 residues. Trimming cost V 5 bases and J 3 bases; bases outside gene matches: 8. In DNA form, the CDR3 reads TGTGCCAGCAGCGAATCCGGGACAGGGACCAATCAGCCCCAGCATTTT. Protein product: CASSESGTGTNQPQHF.

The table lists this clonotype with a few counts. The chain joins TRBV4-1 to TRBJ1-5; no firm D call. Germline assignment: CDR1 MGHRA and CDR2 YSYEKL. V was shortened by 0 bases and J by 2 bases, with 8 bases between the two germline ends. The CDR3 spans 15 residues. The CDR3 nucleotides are TGCGCCAGCAGCCAAGATCTGAGGGGCAATCAGCCCCAGCATTTT. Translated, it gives CASSQDLRGNQPQHF.

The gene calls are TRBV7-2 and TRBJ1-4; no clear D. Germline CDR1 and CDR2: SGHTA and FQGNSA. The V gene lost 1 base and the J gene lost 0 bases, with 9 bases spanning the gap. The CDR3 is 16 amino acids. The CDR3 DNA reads TGTGCCAGCAGCTTAGGGCCCCAGTCAACTAATGAAAAACTGTTTTTT. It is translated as CASSLGPQSTNEKLFF.

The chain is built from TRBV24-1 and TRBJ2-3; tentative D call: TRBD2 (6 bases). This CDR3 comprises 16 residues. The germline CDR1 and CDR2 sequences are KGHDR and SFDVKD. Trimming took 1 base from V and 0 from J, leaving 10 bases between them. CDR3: CATSDFSSGSTDTQYF. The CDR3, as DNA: TGTGCCACCAGTGATTTTTCGAGCGGGAGCACAGATACGCAGTATTTT.

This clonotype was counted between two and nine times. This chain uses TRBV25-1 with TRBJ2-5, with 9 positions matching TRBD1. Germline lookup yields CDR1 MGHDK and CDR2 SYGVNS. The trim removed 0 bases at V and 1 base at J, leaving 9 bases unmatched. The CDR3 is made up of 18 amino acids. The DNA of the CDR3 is TGTGCCAGCAGTGAATATTTTCCGGGACAGGGCATCCAAGAGACCCAGTACTTC. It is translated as CASSEYFPGQGIQETQYF.

CDR3 DNA sequence: TGTGCCAGCGCCAGGGTTTTCAATCAGCCCCAGCATTTT. It specifies CASARVFNQPQHF. This chain links TRBV2 with TRBJ1-5, with TRBD1 as a possible D gene (5 bases). This CDR3 has 13 amino acids. CDR1 is SNHLY, CDR2 FYNNEI, per germline. V lost 8 bases to trimming and J lost 3 bases, with 11 bases between them.

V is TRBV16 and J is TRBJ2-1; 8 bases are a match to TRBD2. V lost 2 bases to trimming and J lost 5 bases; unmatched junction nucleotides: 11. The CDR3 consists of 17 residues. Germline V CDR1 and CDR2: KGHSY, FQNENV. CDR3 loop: CASSQRAGGTRDNEQFF. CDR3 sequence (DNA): TGTGCCAGCAGCCAAAGGGCGGGGGGCACCCGGGACAATGAGCAGTTCTTC.

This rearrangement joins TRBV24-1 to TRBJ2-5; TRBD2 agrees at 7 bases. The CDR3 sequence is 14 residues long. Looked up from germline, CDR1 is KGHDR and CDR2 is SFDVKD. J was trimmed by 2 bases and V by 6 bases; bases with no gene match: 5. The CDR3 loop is CATSTKRGQETQYF. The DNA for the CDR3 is TGTGCCACCAGTACGAAGCGGGGACAAGAGACCCAGTACTTC.

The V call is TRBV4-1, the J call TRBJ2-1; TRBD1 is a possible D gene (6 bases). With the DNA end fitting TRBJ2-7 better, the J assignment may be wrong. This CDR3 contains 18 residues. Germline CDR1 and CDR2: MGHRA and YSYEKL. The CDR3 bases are TGCGCCAGCAGCCAACGCAGGGGTGGCGACCGAAGATACAATGAGCAGTACTTC. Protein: CASSQRRGGDRRYNEQYF.

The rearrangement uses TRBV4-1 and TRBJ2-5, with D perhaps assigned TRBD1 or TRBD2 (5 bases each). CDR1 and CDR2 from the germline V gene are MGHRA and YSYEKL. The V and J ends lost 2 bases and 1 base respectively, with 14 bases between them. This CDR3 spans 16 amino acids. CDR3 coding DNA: TGCGCCAGCAGCCAAAGGGGCCTAGCACCCCAAGAGACCCAGTACTTC. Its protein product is CASSQRGLAPQETQYF.

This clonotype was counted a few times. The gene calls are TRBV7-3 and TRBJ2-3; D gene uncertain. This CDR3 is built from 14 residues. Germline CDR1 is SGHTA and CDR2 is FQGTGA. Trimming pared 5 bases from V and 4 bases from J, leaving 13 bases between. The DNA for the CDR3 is TGTGCCAGCAGCCCTTTCCGTGAGGCAGATACGCAGTATTTT. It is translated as CASSPFREADTQYF.

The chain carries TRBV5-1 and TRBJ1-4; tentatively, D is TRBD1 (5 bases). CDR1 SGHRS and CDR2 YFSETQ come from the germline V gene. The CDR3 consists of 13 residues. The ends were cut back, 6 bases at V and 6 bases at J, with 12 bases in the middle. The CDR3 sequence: CASTPAGDEKLFF. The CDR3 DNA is TGCGCCAGCACACCCGCGGGGGATGAAAAACTGTTTTTT. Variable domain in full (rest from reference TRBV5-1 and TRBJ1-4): KAGVTQTPRYLIKTRGQQVTLSCSPISGHRSVSWYQQTPGQGLQFLFEYFSETQRNKGNFPGRFSGRQFSNSRSEMNVSTLELGDSALYLCASTPAGDEKLFFGSGTQLSVL.

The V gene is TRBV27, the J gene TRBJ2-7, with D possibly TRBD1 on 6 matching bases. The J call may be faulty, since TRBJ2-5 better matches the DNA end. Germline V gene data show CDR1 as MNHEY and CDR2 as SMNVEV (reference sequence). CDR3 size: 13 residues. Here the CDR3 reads CASSWGLMETQYF. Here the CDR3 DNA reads TGTGCCAGCAGTTGGGGGCTGATGGAGACCCAGTACTTC.

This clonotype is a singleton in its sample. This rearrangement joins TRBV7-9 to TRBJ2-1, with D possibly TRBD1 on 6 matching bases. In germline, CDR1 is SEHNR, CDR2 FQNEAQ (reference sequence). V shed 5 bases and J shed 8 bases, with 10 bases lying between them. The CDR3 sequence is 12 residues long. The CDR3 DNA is TGTGCCAGCAGCAAACAGGGTTATGAGCAGTTCTTC. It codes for CASSKQGYEQFF.

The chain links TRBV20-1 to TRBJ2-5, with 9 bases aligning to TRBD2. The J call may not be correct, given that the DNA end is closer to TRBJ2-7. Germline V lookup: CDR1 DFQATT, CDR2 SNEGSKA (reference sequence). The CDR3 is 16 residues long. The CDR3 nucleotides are TGCAGTGCTAGAGGTATGGAGGGACTAGCTTTTAACGAGCAGTACTTC. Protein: CSARGMEGLAFNEQYF.

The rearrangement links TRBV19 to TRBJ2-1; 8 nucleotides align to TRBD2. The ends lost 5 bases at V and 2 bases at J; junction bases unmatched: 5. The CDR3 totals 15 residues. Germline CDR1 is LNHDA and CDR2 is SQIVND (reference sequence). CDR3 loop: CASSRTSSPYNEQFF. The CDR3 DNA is TGTGCCAGTAGTCGGACTAGCAGCCCCTACAATGAGCAGTTCTTC.

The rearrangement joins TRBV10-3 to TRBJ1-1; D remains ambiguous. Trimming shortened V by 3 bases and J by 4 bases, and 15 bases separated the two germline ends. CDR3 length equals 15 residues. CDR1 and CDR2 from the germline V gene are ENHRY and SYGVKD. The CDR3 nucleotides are TGTGCCATCAGTGACCTTGGGAGGGCTGGCACTGAAGCTTTCTTT. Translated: CAISDLGRAGTEAFF.

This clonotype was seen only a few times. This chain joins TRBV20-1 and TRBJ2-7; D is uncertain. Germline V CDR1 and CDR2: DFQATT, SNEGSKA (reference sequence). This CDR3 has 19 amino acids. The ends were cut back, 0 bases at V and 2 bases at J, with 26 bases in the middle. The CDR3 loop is CSARDPYKKTVQKTYEQYF. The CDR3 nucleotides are TGCAGTGCTAGAGATCCTTACAAAAAGACGGTCCAGAAAACCTACGAGCAGTACTTC.

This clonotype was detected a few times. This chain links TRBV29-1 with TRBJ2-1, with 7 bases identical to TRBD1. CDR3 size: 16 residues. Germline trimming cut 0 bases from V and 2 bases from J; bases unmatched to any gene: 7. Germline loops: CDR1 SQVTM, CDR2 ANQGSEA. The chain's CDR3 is CSVEDRTGRAYNEQFF. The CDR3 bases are TGCAGCGTTGAAGATAGGACAGGAAGGGCCTACAATGAGCAGTTCTTC.

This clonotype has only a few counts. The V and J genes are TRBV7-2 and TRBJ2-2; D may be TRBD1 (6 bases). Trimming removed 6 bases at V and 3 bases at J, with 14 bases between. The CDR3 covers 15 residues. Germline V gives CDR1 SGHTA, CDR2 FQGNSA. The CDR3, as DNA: TGTGCCAGCAGGGGCTCGGCAGGGGACACCGGGGAGCTGTTTTTT. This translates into CASRGSAGDTGELFF.

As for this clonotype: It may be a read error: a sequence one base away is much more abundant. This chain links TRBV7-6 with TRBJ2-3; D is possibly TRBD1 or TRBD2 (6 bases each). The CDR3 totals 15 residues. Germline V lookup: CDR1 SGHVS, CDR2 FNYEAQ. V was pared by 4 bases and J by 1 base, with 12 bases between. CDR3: CASSSQGTRTDTQYF. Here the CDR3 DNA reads TGTGCCAGCAGCTCCCAGGGGACTCGCACAGATACGCAGTATTTT.

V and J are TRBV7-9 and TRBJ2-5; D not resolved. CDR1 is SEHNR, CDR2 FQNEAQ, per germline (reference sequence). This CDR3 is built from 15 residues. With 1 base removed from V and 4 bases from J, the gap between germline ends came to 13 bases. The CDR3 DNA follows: TGTGCCAGCAGCTTAGGGCAGACAAAGGGAGAGACCCAGTACTTC. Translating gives CASSLGQTKGETQYF. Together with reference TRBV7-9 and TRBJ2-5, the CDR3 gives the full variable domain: DTGVSQNPRHKITKRGQNVTFRCDPISEHNRLYWYRQTLGQGPEFLTYFQNEAQLEKSRLLSDRFSAERPKGSFSTLEIQRTEQGDSAMYLCASSLGQTKGETQYFGPGTRLLVL.

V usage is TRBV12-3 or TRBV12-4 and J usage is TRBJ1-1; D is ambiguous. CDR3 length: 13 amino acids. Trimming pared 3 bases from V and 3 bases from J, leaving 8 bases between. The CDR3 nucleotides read TGTGCCAGCAGTTTCAGAGACCACACTGAAGCTTTCTTT. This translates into CASSFRDHTEAFF.

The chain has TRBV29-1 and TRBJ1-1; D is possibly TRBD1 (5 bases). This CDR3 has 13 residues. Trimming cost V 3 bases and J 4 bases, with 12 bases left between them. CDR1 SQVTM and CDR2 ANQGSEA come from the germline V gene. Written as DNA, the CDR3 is TGCAGCGTTGAGGGGAGACAGCGCACTGAAGCTTTCTTT. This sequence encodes CSVEGRQRTEAFF.

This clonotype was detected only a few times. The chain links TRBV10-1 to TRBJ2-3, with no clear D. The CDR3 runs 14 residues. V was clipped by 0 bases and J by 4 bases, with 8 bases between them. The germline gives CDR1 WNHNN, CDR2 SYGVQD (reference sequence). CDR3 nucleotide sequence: TGCGCCAGCAGTGAGTCCTTTGCATCAGATACGCAGTATTTT. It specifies CASSESFASDTQYF.

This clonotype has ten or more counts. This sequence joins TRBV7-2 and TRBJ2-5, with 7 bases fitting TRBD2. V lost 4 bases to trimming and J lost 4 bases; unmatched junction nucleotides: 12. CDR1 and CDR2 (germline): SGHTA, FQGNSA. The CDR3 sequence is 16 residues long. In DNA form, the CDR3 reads TGTGCCAGCAGCTCCAGTGGGACTATTTCCCCAGAGACCCAGTACTTC. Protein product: CASSSSGTISPETQYF.